The 6 T cell receptor beta chains reported below all come from one sample, sequenced in a study of regulatory T cells in long-lasting Graves disease. Indicated time point: newly diagnosed GD, antithyroid drugs for less than 3 months. PBMC-extracted RNA yielded the TCR library. In building TCR beta libraries, iRepertoire HTBI primers were used together with Arm-PCR of CDR3 regions. TCRdb re-called the multiplex PCR reads with MiXCR, one entry per CDR3 protein. There are 420,000 or so distinct CDR3 sequences in the sample; 16% occur only once, and about 23% lies in the top ten. A further study also used this sample, focusing on T cells in Graves' hyperthyroidism and ophthalmopathy.

This material consisted of peripheral blood mononuclear cells (PBMCs), taken at new diagnosis, from a patient treated with antithyroid drugs. Every receptor here comes from a woman in her late teens or twenties with Graves disease.

In regard to this clonotype: A much bigger clone sits one base away, suggesting this may be a read error. The chain has TRBV20-1 and TRBJ2-5; no definite D call. This CDR3 has 12 amino acids. The germline V gene encodes CDR1 DFQATT and CDR2 SNEGSKA (reference sequence). Trimming pared 6 bases from V and 4 bases from J, leaving 12 bases between. CDR3 residues: CSAKGPRETQYF. In DNA, the CDR3 is TGCAGTGCAAAAGGACCTAGAGAGACCCAGTACTTC.

In this sample, this clonotype turned up many times. The CDR3 sequence is CASSLSREDYGYTF. The CDR3, as DNA: TGTGCCAGCAGTTTATCGCGGGAAGACTATGGCTACACCTTC. This chain links TRBV27 with TRBJ1-2; unclear D gene. Germline V gives CDR1 MNHEY, CDR2 SMNVEV (reference sequence). The ends were cut back, 0 bases at V and 3 bases at J, with 8 bases in the middle. The CDR3 totals 14 residues.

This clonotype was seen many times. The V gene is TRBV11-2, the J gene TRBJ1-1, with D maybe TRBD1 (5 bases). V dropped 1 base and J dropped 3 bases, with 6 bases sitting between them. This CDR3 region has 13 residues. CDR1 is SGHAT, CDR2 FQNNGV, per germline. This chain's CDR3 is CASSLVRDTEAFF. DNA of the CDR3: TGTGCCAGCAGCTTAGTCAGGGACACTGAAGCTTTCTTT.

Concerning this clonotype itself: A much larger clone sits a single nucleotide away, making a read error possible. V gene TRBV7-2 combines with J gene TRBJ2-7, with D perhaps matching TRBD2 (6 bases). Germline assignment: CDR1 SGHTA and CDR2 FQGNSA. The length of the CDR3 is 15 residues. DNA of the CDR3: TGTGCCAGCAGGCTCCGGCTAGCGAATTCCTACGAGCAGGACTTC. Amino acid sequence: CASRLRLANSYEQDF.

The V and J genes are TRBV2 and TRBJ2-1; maybe TRBD2 (6 bases). V dropped 8 bases and J dropped 14 bases, with 19 bases sitting between them. Germline CDR1 reads SNHLY; CDR2 reads FYNNEI. This CDR3 has 12 amino acids. As DNA, the CDR3 is TGTGCCAGCGGGAGCGGGCCCTGGGGGGAGTTCTTC. It specifies CASGSGPWGEFF.

This clonotype appeared a few times. The rearrangement uses TRBV10-2 and TRBJ2-1, with 10 bases matching TRBD2. V lost 2 bases, J lost 4 bases, and 2 bases stayed unmatched. Per germline, CDR1 WSHSY and CDR2 SAAADI. The CDR3 covers 15 residues. The CDR3 region has the DNA TGCGCCAGCAGTGAGATGGGACTAGCGTACAATGAGCAGTTCTTC. Translation: CASSEMGLAYNEQFF.